The following is a TCR beta chain sequence with its context. Its antigen remains undetermined. Per-base quality was not reported, and no clone a single base away is much larger than it. This specimen belongs to a study of blood T cell repertoires in COVID-19 (dated by TCRdb to about 2020). About the study as a whole: The collaborator samples originated in the United States, Italy and Spain and spanned the acute and convalescent phases of COVID-19. The prospective study material was composed of cDNA or gDNA derived from T cells, B-cell-depleted T cells, or PBMCs. Deeply sampled blood TCRbeta repertoires from subjects exposed to, actively infected with, or recovered from COVID-19 were included in the dataset. The repertoires were released in a freely available public database meant as a resource for research on the immune response to SARS-CoV-2. The samples were drawn from the first 160 participants of the ongoing ImmuneRACE study and from some 1,300 subjects provided by 6 global collaborators. Sample metadata almost always included a de-identified subject ID, COVID-19 status, age in years and sex. HLA class I and class II types, where available, came from metadata supplied by the sample provider rather than from assay-based typing.

The CDR3 holds 15 amino acids from the cysteine to the phenylalanine. Solely the CDR3 DNA is kept, with 45 bases framed from the first base. V is reduced by 1 base and J by 3 bases, leaving a spacing of 10 bases between them. CDR1 SGHRS and CDR2 YFSETQ are derived from the germline V gene. Results and caveats for the whole study, not just this receptor: How much clinical and demographic metadata was included differed by source and by participant, and the metadata was provided uncurated.

The immunoSEQ Assay, a bias-controlled multiplex PCR, was used to amplify TCRbeta CDR3 regions from genomic DNA. The paper's data handling went like this. Within the assay, amplification of reference gene primers was used to estimate how many nucleated cells each sample contained. To quantify the absolute abundance of each unique TCRbeta CDR3 rearrangement, sequence reads were collapsed and filtered. For each sample, productive Simpson clonality was calculated as the square root of Simpson's diversity index across productive rearrangements. TCRdb took this table from immuneACCESS and kept in-frame rearrangements with V and J called. Such tables lack part of the clones; where checked against another copy, unresolved V genes explain under half of the gap, and the rest is unexplained. That table supplies the V and J calls and clone size; D and trimming were determined from the DNA. The sample table holds 250,000 to 300,000 clones, of which 65% to 85% were seen once. Of the sample, approximately 6% is held by the ten largest clones.

Each collaborating institution followed its own protocols to collect whole blood in K2EDTA tubes. For TCRbeta analysis, collaborators shipped samples in one of three forms: frozen whole blood, isolated PBMCs, or DNA extracted from either of those sample types. The sequencing input was peripheral blood. The sequence joins TRBV5-1 to TRBJ2-2; TRBD1 is a weak D gene call, 6 bases matching. This receptor was identified in a man of 80 years or more with acute or convalescent COVID-19. Here is the DNA: TGCGCCAGCAGCTTGTCCCAGGGGTACACCGGGGAGCTGTTTTTT. This gives the protein CASSLSQGYTGELFF.